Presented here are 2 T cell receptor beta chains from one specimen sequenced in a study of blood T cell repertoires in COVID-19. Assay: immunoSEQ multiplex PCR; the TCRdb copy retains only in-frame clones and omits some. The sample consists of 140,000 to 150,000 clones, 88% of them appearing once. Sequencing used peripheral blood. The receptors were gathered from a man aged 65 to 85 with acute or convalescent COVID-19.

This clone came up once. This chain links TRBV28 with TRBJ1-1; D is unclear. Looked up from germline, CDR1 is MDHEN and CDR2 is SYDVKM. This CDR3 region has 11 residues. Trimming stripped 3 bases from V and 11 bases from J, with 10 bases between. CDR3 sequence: CASSLEGTAFF. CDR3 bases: TGTGCCAGCAGTTTGGAGGGCACGGCTTTCTTT.

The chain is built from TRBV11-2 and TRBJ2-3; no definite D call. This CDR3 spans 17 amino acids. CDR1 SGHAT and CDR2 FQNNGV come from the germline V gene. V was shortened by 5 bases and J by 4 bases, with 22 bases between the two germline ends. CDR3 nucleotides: TGTGCCAGCAGCCTGGCCATGGCCCCCGCTGGTCCAGATACGCAGTATTTT. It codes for CASSLAMAPAGPDTQYF. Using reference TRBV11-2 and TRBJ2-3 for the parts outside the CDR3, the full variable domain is EAGVAQSPRYKIIEKRQSVAFWCNPISGHATLYWYQQILGQGPKLLIQFQNNGVVDDSQLPKDRFSAERLKGVDSTLKIQPAKLEDSAVYLCASSLAMAPAGPDTQYFGPGTRLTVL.